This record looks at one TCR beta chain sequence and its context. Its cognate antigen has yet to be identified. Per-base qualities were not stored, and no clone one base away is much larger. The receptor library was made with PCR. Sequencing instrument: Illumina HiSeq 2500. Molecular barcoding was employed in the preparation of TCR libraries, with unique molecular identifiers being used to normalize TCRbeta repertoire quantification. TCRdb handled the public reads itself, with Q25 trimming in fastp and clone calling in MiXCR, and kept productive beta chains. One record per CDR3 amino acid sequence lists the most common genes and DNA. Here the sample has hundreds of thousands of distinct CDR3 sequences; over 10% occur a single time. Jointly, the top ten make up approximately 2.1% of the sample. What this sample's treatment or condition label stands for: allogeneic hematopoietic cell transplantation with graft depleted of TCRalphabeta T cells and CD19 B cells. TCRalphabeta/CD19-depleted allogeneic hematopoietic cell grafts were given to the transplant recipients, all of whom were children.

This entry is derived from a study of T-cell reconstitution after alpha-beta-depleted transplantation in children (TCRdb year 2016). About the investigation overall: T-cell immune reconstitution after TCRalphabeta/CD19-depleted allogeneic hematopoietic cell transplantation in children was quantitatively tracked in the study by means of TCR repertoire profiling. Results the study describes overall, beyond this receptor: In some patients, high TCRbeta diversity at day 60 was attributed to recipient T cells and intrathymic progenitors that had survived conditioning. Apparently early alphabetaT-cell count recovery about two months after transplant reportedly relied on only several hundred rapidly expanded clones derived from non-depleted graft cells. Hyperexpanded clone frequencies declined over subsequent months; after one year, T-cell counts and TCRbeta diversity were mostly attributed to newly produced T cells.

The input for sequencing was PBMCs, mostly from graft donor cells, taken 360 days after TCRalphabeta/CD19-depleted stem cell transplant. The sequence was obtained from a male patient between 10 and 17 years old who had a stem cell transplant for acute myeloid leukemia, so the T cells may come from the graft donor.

The CDR3 protein is CATSRDGLSSYEQYF. The nucleotide sequence reads TGTGCCACCAGCAGAGATGGACTTTCCTCCTACGAGCAGTACTTC. This chain is built from TRBV15 and TRBJ2-7, and TRBD2 may be the D gene, going by 5 matching bases. Between the V and J ends, shortened by 0 bases and 0 bases respectively, the junction contains 9 bases. The CDR3 covers 15 residues, taking in both the cysteine and the phenylalanine. The sequence is cut down to CDR3 DNA, 45 bases in frame from base 1. Based on the germline V gene (reference sequence), the CDR1 and CDR2 sequences are LNHNV and YYDKDF.